The TCR beta chain under discussion was sequenced for a study of T-cell reconstitution after alpha-beta-depleted transplantation in children. The germline V and J ends were trimmed by 10 bases and 8 bases, with 26 bases remaining between them. The germline gives CDR1 MNHNS, CDR2 SASEGT. The CDR3 has 15 residues. This clonotype occurred many times. The TCRbeta library incorporated unique molecular identifiers. TCRdb reprocessed the PCR reads with MiXCR, giving one entry per CDR3 protein. Counted here are about 230,000 distinct CDR3 sequences, around 13% occurring once; the ten biggest clones make up over 2.5%.

The chain joins TRBV6-1 to TRBJ1-2, with TRBD1 as a possible D gene (5 bases). The material was PBMCs from the stem cell graft donor, obtained from the stem cell graft. The clonotype was recovered from a human donor who donated a stem cell graft to a child with acute lymphoblastic leukemia. The CDR3 sequence is CATPGRGEYQRGYTF. The CDR3 region has the DNA TGTGCCACCCCAGGGAGGGGCGAATACCAGCGGGGCTACACCTTC.